Presented here are 3 T cell receptor beta chains from one specimen sequenced in a study of graft-versus-host responses after intestinal transplantation. The protocol was immunoSEQ multiplex PCR, while the TCRdb copy is restricted to in-frame clones and leaves out a portion. The repertoire has fewer than 50,000 clones, 75% to 95% of them found once; the top ten carry 4% to 4.5%. The material was PBMCs, obtained 524 days after transplant. The source of these receptors is a human patient who received an intestinal transplant, so some T cells may come from the graft donor.

V usage is TRBV2 and J usage is TRBJ2-7; D uncertain. The V end lost 2 bases, the J end lost 3 bases, and 14 bases lay between the germline ends. Germline-derived CDR1 and CDR2 are SNHLY and FYNNEI. The CDR3 spans 15 residues. The CDR3 DNA reads TGTGCCAGCAGTGAAAACTGGGTGATCATCTACGAGCAGTACTTC. Amino acids: CASSENWVIIYEQYF.

The chain recombines TRBV28 with TRBJ1-1; TRBD1 agrees at 9 bases. The germline V gene encodes CDR1 MDHEN and CDR2 SYDVKM. Trimming took 6 bases from V and 4 from J; bases not matched to a gene: 6. The CDR3 spans 14 residues. The CDR3 nucleotides are TGTGCCAGCAGGCAGACAGGGGGGGCCACTGAAGCTTTCTTT. It translates to CASRQTGGATEAFF.

The CDR3 loop reads CASSSPGQGETQYF. The DNA of the CDR3 is TGTGCCAGCAGCTCGCCGGGACAGGGAGAGACCCAGTACTTC. The gene calls are TRBV7-6 and TRBJ2-5; 9 nucleotides agree with TRBD1. Trimming removed 4 bases from V and 4 bases from J; junction bases left unmatched: 4. CDR3 length equals 14 residues. Germline CDR1 SGHVS, CDR2 FNYEAQ.